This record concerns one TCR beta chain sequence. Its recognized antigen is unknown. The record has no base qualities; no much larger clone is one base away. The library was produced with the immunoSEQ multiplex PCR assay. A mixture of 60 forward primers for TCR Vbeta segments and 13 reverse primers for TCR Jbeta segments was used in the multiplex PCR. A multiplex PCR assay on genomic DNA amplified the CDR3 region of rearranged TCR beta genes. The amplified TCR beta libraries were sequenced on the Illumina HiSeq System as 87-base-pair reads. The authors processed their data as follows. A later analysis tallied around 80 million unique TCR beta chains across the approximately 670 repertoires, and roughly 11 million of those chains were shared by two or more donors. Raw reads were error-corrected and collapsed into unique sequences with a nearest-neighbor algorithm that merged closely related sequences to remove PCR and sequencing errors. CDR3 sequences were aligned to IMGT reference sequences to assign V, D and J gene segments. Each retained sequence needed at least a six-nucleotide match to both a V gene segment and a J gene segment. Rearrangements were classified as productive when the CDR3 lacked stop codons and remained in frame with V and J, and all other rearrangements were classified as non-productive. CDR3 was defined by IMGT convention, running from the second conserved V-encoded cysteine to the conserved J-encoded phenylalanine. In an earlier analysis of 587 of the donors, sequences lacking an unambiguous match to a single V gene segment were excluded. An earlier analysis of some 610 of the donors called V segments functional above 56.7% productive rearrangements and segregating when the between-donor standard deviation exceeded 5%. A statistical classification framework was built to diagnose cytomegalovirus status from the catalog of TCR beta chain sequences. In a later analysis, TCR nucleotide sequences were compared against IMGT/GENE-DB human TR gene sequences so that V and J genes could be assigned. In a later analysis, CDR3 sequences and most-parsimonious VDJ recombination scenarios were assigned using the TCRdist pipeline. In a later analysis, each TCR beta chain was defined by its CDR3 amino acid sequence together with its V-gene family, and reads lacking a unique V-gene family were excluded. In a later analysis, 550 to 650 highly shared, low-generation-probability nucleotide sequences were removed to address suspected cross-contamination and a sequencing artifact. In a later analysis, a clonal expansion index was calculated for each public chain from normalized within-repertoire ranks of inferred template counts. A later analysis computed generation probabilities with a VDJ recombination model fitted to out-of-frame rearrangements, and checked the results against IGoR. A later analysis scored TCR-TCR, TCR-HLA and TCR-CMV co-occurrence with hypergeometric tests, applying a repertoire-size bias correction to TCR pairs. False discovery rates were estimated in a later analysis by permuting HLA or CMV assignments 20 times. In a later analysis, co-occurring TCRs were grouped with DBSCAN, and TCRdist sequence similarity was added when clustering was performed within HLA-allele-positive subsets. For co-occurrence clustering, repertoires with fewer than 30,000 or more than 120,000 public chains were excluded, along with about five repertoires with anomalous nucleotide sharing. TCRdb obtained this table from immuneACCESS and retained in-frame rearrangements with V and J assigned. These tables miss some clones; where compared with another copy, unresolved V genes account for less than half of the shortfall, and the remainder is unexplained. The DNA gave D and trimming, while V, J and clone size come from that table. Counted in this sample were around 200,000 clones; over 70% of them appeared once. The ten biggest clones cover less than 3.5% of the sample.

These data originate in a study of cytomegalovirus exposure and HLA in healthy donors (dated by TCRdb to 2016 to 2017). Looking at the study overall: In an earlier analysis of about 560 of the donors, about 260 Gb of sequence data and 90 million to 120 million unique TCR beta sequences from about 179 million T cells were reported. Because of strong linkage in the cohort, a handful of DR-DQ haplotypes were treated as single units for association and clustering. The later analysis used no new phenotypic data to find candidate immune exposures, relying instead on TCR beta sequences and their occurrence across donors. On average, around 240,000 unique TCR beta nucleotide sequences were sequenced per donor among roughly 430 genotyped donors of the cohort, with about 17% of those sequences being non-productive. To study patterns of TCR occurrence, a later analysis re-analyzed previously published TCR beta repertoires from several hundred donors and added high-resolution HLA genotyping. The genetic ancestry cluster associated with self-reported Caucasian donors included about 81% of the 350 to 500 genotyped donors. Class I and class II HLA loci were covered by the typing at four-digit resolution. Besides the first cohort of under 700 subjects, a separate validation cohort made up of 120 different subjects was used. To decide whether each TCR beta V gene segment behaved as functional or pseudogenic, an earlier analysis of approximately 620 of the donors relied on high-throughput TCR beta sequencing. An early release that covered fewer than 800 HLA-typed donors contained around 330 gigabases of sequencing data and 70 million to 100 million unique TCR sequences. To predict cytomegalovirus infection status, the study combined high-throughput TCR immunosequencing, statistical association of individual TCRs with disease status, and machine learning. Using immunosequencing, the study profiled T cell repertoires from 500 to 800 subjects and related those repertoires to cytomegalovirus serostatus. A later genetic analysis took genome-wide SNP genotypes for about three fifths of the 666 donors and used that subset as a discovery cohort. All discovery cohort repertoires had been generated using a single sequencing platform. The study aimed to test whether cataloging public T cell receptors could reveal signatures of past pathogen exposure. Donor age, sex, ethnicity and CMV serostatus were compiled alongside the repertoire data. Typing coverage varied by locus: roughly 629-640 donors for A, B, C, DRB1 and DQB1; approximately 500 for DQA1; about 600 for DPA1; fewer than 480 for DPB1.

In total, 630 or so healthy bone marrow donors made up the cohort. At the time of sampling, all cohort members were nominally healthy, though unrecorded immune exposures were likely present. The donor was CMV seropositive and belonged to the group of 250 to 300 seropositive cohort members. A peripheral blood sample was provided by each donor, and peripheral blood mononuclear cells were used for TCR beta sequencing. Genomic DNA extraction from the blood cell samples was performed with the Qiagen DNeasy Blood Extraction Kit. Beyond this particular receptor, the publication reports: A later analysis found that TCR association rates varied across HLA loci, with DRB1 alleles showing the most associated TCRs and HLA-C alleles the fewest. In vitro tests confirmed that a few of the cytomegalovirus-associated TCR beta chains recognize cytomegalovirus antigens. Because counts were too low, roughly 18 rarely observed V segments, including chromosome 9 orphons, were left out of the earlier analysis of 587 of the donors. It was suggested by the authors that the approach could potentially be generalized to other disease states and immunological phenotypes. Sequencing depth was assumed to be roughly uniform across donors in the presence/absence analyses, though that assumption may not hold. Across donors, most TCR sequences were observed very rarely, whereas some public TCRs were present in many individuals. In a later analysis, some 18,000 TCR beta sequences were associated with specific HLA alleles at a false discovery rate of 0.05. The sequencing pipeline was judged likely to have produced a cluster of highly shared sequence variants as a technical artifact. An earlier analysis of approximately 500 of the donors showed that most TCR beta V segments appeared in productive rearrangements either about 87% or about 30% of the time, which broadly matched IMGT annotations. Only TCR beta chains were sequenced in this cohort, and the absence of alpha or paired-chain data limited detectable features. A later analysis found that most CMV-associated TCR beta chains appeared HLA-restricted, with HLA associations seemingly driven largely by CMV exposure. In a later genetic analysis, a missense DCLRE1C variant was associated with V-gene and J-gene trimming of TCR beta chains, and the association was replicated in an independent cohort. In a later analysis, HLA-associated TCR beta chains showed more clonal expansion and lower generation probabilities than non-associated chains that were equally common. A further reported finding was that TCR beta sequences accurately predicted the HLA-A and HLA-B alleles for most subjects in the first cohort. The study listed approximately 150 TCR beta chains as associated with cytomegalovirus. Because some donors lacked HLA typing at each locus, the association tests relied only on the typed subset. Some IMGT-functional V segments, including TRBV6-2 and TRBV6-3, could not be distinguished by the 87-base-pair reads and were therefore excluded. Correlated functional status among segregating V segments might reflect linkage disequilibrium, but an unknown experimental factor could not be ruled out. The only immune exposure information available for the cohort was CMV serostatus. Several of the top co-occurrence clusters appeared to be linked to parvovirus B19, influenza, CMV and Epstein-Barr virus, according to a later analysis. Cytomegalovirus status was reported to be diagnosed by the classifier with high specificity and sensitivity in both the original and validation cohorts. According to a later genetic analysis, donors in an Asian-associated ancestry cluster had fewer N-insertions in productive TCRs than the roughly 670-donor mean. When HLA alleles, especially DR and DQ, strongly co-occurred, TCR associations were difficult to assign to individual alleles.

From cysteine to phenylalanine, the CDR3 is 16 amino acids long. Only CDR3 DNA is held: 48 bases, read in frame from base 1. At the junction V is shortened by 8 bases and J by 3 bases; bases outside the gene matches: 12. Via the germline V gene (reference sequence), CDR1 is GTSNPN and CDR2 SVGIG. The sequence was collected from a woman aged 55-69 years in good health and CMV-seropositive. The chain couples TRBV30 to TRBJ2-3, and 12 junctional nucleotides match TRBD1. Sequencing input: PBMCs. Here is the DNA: TGTGCCCCAGTTCCGGGACAGGGGGCGAGGACAGATACGCAGTATTTT. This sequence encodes CAPVPGQGARTDTQYF.